This T cell receptor beta chain is from a study of PD-1 blockade in mismatch repair-deficient tumors. The CDR3 loop spans 14 amino acids. CDR1 and CDR2 from the germline V gene are ENHRY and SYGVKD. The V segment lost 7 bases and the J segment 3 bases; nucleotides outside the gene matches: 4. Using immunoSEQ multiplex PCR, the repertoire was profiled, and TCRdb retains in-frame clones only, with some absent. The sample shows approximately 120,000 clones, about 85% of them seen only once. The receptor was isolated from an adult with mismatch repair-deficient cancer. The V and J genes are TRBV10-3 and TRBJ2-5, with 11 nucleotides matching TRBD1. Sequenced material: peripheral blood, taken 44 weeks after starting pembrolizumab. The CDR3 DNA sequence: TGTGCCATCAATCCGGGACAGGGGGAAGAGACCCAGTACTTC. Translated: CAINPGQGEETQYF.